Listed below are T cell receptor beta chains from one sample, sequenced in a study of blood T cell repertoires in COVID-19. The data were produced by immunoSEQ multiplex PCR, yet TCRdb's version contains in-frame clones alone and is incomplete. Of 400,000 to 500,000 clones in the sample, 88% are singletons; the top ten hold 1.8%. Sequences were obtained from PBMCs or T cells enriched from blood (not recorded which). These TCRs come from a middle-aged woman who had recovered from COVID-19. Each CDR3 is given with its conserved first and last residue. The D gene is left open where the match is weak. Some rows have no size entry. The others give once, few or many, or a class for an expanded clone.

cdr3_aa cdr3_nt clone_size cdr3_length v_call d_call j_call
CASSQGQLEAFF TGTGCCAGCAGCCAAGGACAGCTCGAAGCTTTCTTT few 12 TRBV11-2 - TRBJ1-1
CASSQVAGGPQTYEQYF TGTGCCAGCAGCCAAGTAGCGGGCGGGCCCCAAACCTACGAGCAGTACTTC - 17 TRBV4-2 TRBD2 TRBJ2-7
CASQPGTPTTGNTIYF TGCGCCAGCCAACCCGGGACACCCACAACTGGAAACACCATATATTTT - 16 TRBV5-1 - TRBJ1-3
CASSQTPLASNSPLHF TGTGCCAGCAGTCAGACACCGTTGGCTTCTAATTCACCCCTCCACTTT - 16 TRBV27 - TRBJ1-6
CASSSDTYYGYTF TGTGCCAGCAGTTCAGACACTTACTATGGCTACACCTTC - 13 TRBV27 - TRBJ1-2
CASSQRGWRGLQPQHF TGTGCCAGCAGTCAACGGGGATGGCGGGGTTTGCAGCCCCAGCATTTT - 16 TRBV5-6 - TRBJ1-5
CAWSVLAAGNTIYF TGTGCCTGGAGTGTATTGGCGGCTGGAAACACCATATATTTT few 14 TRBV30 - TRBJ1-3
CASSDHWDSDGYTF TGTGCCAGCAGTGACCACTGGGACAGCGATGGCTACACCTTC - 14 TRBV6-1 TRBD1 TRBJ1-2
CASRQGAVEDGYTF TGCGCCAGCAGACAGGGGGCTGTAGAGGATGGCTACACCTTC few 14 TRBV5-1 TRBD1 TRBJ1-2
CASSEQGGYEQYF TGTGCCAGCAGTGAACAGGGTGGCTACGAGCAGTACTTC - 13 TRBV12-3/TRBV12-4 - TRBJ2-7
CASSFGLAGGTLKANTQYF TGTGCCAGTAGTTTCGGACTAGCGGGAGGTACTCTGAAGGCGAATACGCAGTATTTT - 19 TRBV19 TRBD2 TRBJ2-3
CASSYVSSVLTF TGTGCCAGTAGTTACGTTAGCAGCGTCCTGACTTTC - 12 TRBV19 - TRBJ2-6
CSVGQNYGYTF TGCAGCGTCGGACAGAACTATGGCTACACCTTC - 11 TRBV29-1 - TRBJ1-2
CASSRKGSSYEQYF TGTGCCAGCAGTCGGAAGGGGTCCTCCTACGAGCAGTACTTC - 14 TRBV27 - TRBJ2-7
CASSRQGRTEAFF TGTGCCAGCAGCCGACAGGGGAGGACTGAAGCTTTCTTT - 13 TRBV12-3/TRBV12-4 TRBD1 TRBJ1-1
CASSFTRKIPGTDTQYF TGTGCCAGCAGTTTTACTAGAAAGATTCCGGGAACAGATACGCAGTATTTT - 17 TRBV27 - TRBJ2-3
CASRGQTYQETQYF TGTGCCAGCAGGGGACAGACGTACCAAGAGACCCAGTACTTC - 14 TRBV2 TRBD1 TRBJ2-5
CASSLGLAGTGELFF TGTGCCAGCAGCCTCGGTCTAGCGGGAACCGGGGAGCTGTTTTTT - 15 TRBV6-5 TRBD2 TRBJ2-2
CASSLGLAGPEQYF TGTGCCAGCAGTTTGGGACTAGCGGGACCCGAGCAGTACTTC - 14 TRBV27 TRBD2 TRBJ2-7
CASSQEVTSGYTPSGTDTQYF TGCGCCAGCAGCCAAGAAGTGACTAGCGGATACACCCCCTCTGGCACAGATACGCAGTATTTT once 21 TRBV4-3 TRBD2 TRBJ2-3
CATSKDMNTEAFF TGCGCCACGTCCAAGGACATGAACACTGAAGCTTTCTTT - 13 TRBV5-1 - TRBJ1-1
CASSESGLLEAFF TGTGCCAGCAGTGAATCAGGGCTCCTTGAAGCTTTCTTT - 13 TRBV25-1 - TRBJ1-1
CASSQGLEEAFF TGTGCCAGCAGCCAAGGTCTGGAGGAAGCTTTCTTT - 12 TRBV7-9 - TRBJ1-1
CASSPGSGANVLTF TGTGCCAGTAGTCCCGGCTCTGGGGCCAACGTCCTGACTTTC - 14 TRBV19 - TRBJ2-6
CASNQNRNNEQFF TGTGCCAGTAATCAGAACAGAAACAATGAGCAGTTCTTC - 13 TRBV19 - TRBJ2-1
CASSPPWTGTDTQYF TGTGCCAGCAGCCCACCTTGGACAGGCACAGATACGCAGTATTTT - 15 TRBV5-4 - TRBJ2-3
CASSDDLVNTEAFF TGCGCCAGCAGTGACGATCTAGTGAACACTGAAGCTTTCTTT - 14 TRBV10-2 - TRBJ1-1
CATGIAGQPQHF TGTGCCACCGGGATAGCAGGGCAGCCCCAGCATTTT - 12 TRBV24-1 - TRBJ1-5
CASMDLSGRRGEQYF TGTGCCAGTATGGATTTAAGCGGGAGGAGGGGCGAGCAGTACTTC - 15 TRBV19 TRBD2 TRBJ2-7
CASSRGTSGDRTGELFF TGTGCCAGCAGCCGAGGGACTAGCGGAGATCGCACCGGGGAGCTGTTTTTT - 17 TRBV3-1/TRBV3-2 TRBD2 TRBJ2-2
CASSPDRGAEGQYF TGCGCCAGCAGCCCGGACAGGGGAGCAGAGGGGCAGTATTTT - 14 TRBV5-1 TRBD1 TRBJ2-3
CASSQATPAGSYEQYF TGTGCCAGCAGCCAAGCGACACCTGCAGGTTCCTACGAGCAGTACTTC - 16 TRBV14 - TRBJ2-7
CASSQAEELATYEQYF TGTGCCAGCAGCCAAGCGGAGGAGCTTGCGACCTACGAGCAGTACTTC - 16 TRBV3-1/TRBV3-2 - TRBJ2-7
CASSLRQGRNTEAFF TGTGCCAGCAGCCTCCGACAGGGTCGTAACACTGAAGCTTTCTTT - 15 TRBV11-2 TRBD1 TRBJ1-1
CASSSPSWTGYYEQYF TGTGCCAGCAGCTCACCATCCTGGACAGGCTACTACGAGCAGTACTTC - 16 TRBV5-6 TRBD1 TRBJ2-7
CASSPTFGLAGEETQYF TGCGCCAGCAGCCCTACCTTCGGACTAGCGGGAGAAGAGACCCAGTACTTC once 17 TRBV5-1 TRBD2 TRBJ2-5
CASSRQPSYEQYF TGTGCCAGCAGTAGACAGCCTTCCTACGAGCAGTACTTC once 13 TRBV6-2/TRBV6-3 - TRBJ2-7
CASSEGGFTGNTIYF TGCGCCAGCAGTGAAGGGGGATTTACTGGAAACACCATATATTTT - 15 TRBV10-2 - TRBJ1-3
CASSYQWDRGRDTQYF TGTGCCAGCAGCTATCAGTGGGACAGGGGAAGAGATACGCAGTATTTT - 16 TRBV7-2 TRBD1 TRBJ2-3
CASSLRDSLYNEQFF TGTGCCAGCAGTCTCCGGGACTCCCTCTACAATGAGCAGTTCTTC - 15 TRBV27 - TRBJ2-1
CASSHRGSGETQYF TGCGCCAGCAGCCATAGGGGATCCGGGGAGACCCAGTACTTC - 14 TRBV4-3 - TRBJ2-5
CASSPRDRGEQYF TGCGCCAGCAGCCCCCGGGACAGGGGCGAGCAGTACTTC - 13 TRBV4-1 TRBD1 TRBJ2-7
CASRTSVTEAFF TGTGCCAGCAGGACATCAGTCACTGAAGCTTTCTTT - 12 TRBV11-3 - TRBJ1-1
CASSSEITEAFF TGTGCCAGCAGCTCCGAGATTACTGAAGCTTTCTTT - 12 TRBV11-3 - TRBJ1-1
CASSKTPSGANVLTF TGTGCCAGTAGTAAGACACCGTCTGGGGCCAACGTCCTGACTTTC - 15 TRBV19 - TRBJ2-6
CASSQDREAGGSYEQYF TGCGCCAGCAGCCAAGATCGGGAGGCGGGAGGGAGCTACGAGCAGTACTTC - 17 TRBV4-1 TRBD2 TRBJ2-7
CASSLVTGGPRSSYEQYF TGTGCCAGCAGCTTAGTTACAGGGGGCCCACGTAGCTCCTACGAGCAGTACTTC few 18 TRBV7-6 TRBD1 TRBJ2-7
CASSPGQGASYEQYF TGTGCCAGCAGCCCTGGGCAGGGGGCCTCCTACGAGCAGTACTTC few 15 TRBV5-4 TRBD1 TRBJ2-7
CSASMDRGHVEQYF TGCAGTGCTAGTATGGACAGGGGGCACGTCGAGCAGTACTTC once 14 TRBV20-1 TRBD1 TRBJ2-7
CSVTQGFWDTEAFF TGCAGCGTTACACAGGGTTTTTGGGACACTGAAGCTTTCTTT once 14 TRBV29-1 - TRBJ1-1
CATGQAGETQYF TGTGCCACCGGACAGGCCGGGGAGACCCAGTACTTC - 12 TRBV10-3 TRBD1 TRBJ2-5
CASSERTSGPYLNEQYF TGTGCCAGCAGTGAGAGGACTAGCGGGCCCTACCTAAACGAGCAGTACTTC - 17 TRBV27 TRBD2 TRBJ2-7
CASSLGSRVETQYF TGTGCCAGCAGTCTAGGGTCCAGGGTAGAGACCCAGTACTTC - 14 TRBV7-2 - TRBJ2-5
CACDSPYLYGYTF TGTGCCTGCGACAGTCCGTACCTCTATGGCTACACCTTC - 13 TRBV30 - TRBJ1-2
CASSQDRGGEAFF TGTGCCAGCAGCCAGGATCGGGGGGGCGAAGCTTTCTTT - 13 TRBV7-9 - TRBJ1-1
CASSQRTGNTEAFF TGCGCCAGCAGCCAGCGCACAGGGAACACTGAAGCTTTCTTT - 14 TRBV4-1 - TRBJ1-1
CASSLESDRGIYYEQYF TGTGCCAGCAGCTTAGAATCGGACAGGGGGATATATTACGAGCAGTACTTC - 17 TRBV7-9 TRBD1 TRBJ2-7
CASSDTGGVLPQHF TGTGCCAGCAGTGATACAGGGGGCGTTTTACCCCAGCATTTT - 14 TRBV25-1 TRBD1 TRBJ1-5
CASIGGKGEAFF TGTGCCAGCATCGGGGGGAAGGGTGAAGCTTTCTTT - 12 TRBV6-5 - TRBJ1-1
CASSPGRENSPLHF TGCGCCAGCAGCCCGGGACGGGAGAATTCACCCCTCCACTTT - 14 TRBV5-1 - TRBJ1-6